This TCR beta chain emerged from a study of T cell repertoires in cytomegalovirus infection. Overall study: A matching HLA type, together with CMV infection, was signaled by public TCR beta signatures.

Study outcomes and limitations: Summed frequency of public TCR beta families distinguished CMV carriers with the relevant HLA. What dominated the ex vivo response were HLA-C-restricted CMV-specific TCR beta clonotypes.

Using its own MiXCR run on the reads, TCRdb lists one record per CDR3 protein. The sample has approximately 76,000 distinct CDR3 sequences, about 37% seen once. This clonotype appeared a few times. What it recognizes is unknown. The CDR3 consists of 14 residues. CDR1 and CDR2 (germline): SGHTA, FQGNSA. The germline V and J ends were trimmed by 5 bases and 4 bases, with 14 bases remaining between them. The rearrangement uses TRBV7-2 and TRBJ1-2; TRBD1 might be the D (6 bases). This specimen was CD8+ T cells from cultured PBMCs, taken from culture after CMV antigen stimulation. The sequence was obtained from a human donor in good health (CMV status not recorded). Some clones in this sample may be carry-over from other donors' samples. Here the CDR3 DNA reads TGTGCCAGCAGCCTCCTGGGGGCCAGCTATGGCTACACCTTC. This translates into CASSLLGASYGYTF.